The 19 T cell receptor beta chains in this list originate from one sample, sequenced in a study of cytomegalovirus exposure and HLA in healthy donors (dated by TCRdb to 2015 to 2018). Libraries were made using the immunoSEQ multiplex PCR assay. The multiplex PCR relied on a mix of 60 forward primers for TCR Vbeta segments and 13 reverse primers for TCR Jbeta segments. The source is immuneACCESS, and TCRdb retained only in-frame sequences with V and J called. Part of the clones is not carried over; for the studies checked, unresolved V genes explain less than half of this, and the remainder is unexplained. This sample gives 150,000 to 160,000 clones in total; roughly 82% of them show up just once. The biggest ten clones account for more than 6.5% of the sample. Sequenced input: PBMCs. The receptors here all came from a woman aged 45-65 years in good health and CMV-seropositive.

The count of this clone is one. The gene calls are TRBV7-3 and TRBJ2-5; TRBD1 is a possible D gene (5 bases). This CDR3 region has 13 residues. The germline V and J ends were trimmed by 5 bases and 1 base, with 8 bases remaining between them. The germline V gene has CDR1 SGHTA and CDR2 FQGTGA. The CDR3 protein is CASSPTVQETQYF. DNA of the CDR3: TGTGCCAGCAGCCCGACAGTCCAAGAGACCCAGTACTTC.

The gene calls are TRBV9 and TRBJ1-5; possibly TRBD1 for D (6 bases). Germline CDR1 and CDR2: SGDLS and YYNGEE. The CDR3 extends over 15 amino acids. V was cut by 0 bases and J by 5 bases, with 12 bases left in between. In nucleotides, the CDR3 is TGTGCCAGCAGCGTAGGGGGCACAGGGCATCAGCCCCAGCATTTT. This sequence encodes CASSVGGTGHQPQHF.

This clone turned up a few times. V usage is TRBV11-2 and J usage is TRBJ1-4; D unclear. CDR1 is SGHAT, CDR2 FQNNGV, per germline. The CDR3 runs 15 residues. V was clipped by 4 bases and J by 1 base, with 10 bases between them. The CDR3, as DNA: TGTGCCAGCAGCTCCCGCGGGTTAACTAATGAAAAACTGTTTTTT. Protein: CASSSRGLTNEKLFF.

The chain links TRBV2 to TRBJ1-6; D remains unclear. Germline V gene lookup returns CDR1 SNHLY and CDR2 FYNNEI. The CDR3 extends over 12 amino acids. Trimming cost V 4 bases and J 6 bases, with 4 bases left between them. CDR3 coding DNA: TGTGCCAGCAGTGGTCTTAATTCACCCCTCCACTTT. This translates into CASSGLNSPLHF.

This sequence joins TRBV7-8 and TRBJ2-3; 11 bases are shared with TRBD2. Germline V gene data show CDR1 as SGHVS and CDR2 as FQNEAQ. CDR3 size: 16 residues. J was trimmed by 3 bases and V by 1 base; bases with no gene match: 3. This CDR3 reads CASSLELAGVTDTQYF. The CDR3 DNA follows: TGTGCCAGCAGCTTAGAACTAGCGGGGGTTACAGATACGCAGTATTTT.

The genes are TRBV5-1 and TRBJ2-7, with D maybe TRBD2 (5 bases). Germline V lookup: CDR1 SGHRS, CDR2 YFSETQ. The CDR3 spans 14 residues. Trimming took 6 bases from V and 8 from J, leaving 21 bases between them. The CDR3 loop reads CASKADSQFPKQYF. In DNA form, the CDR3 reads TGCGCCAGCAAAGCGGATTCCCAATTCCCCAAGCAGTACTTC.

This clone was counted many times. The chain joins TRBV7-9 to TRBJ2-1; 9 nucleotides line up with TRBD1. CDR1 and CDR2 from the germline V gene are SEHNR and FQNEAQ (reference sequence). The CDR3 loop spans 14 amino acids. Trimming took 5 bases from V and 6 from J; bases not matched to a gene: 5. This chain's CDR3 is CASSVQGARNEQFF. As DNA, the CDR3 is TGTGCCAGCAGCGTACAGGGGGCGCGCAATGAGCAGTTCTTC.

This chain uses TRBV29-1 with TRBJ2-3, with 10 bases that match TRBD2. The germline V gene encodes CDR1 SQVTM and CDR2 ANQGSEA. There are 14 residues in the CDR3. V lost 7 bases and J lost 3; bases outside the gene matches: 7. CDR3 amino acids: CSADIAGGTDTQYF. The DNA of the CDR3 is TGCAGCGCAGACATAGCGGGGGGAACAGATACGCAGTATTTT.

Here the CDR3 DNA reads TGTGCCAGCAGCCTAGCGGGGGTCCACACAGATACGCAGTATTTT. Protein: CASSLAGVHTDTQYF. The chain carries TRBV13 and TRBJ2-3; TRBD2 agrees at 10 bases. CDR1 PRHDT and CDR2 FYEKMQ come from the germline V gene (reference sequence). The V gene end was trimmed by 5 bases and the J gene end by 2 bases; junction bases not matched to a gene: 4. The CDR3 consists of 15 residues.

The gene calls are TRBV5-1 and TRBJ2-3; a weak D match, TRBD2 (6 bases). The CDR3 is 16 amino acids. Trimming took 4 bases from V and 1 from J, leaving 16 bases between them. Germline CDR1 SGHRS, CDR2 YFSETQ. The CDR3 bases are TGCGCCAGCAGCCGGAGCTCGGGGGAGCGCACAGATACGCAGTATTTT. The encoded protein is CASSRSSGERTDTQYF.

The rearrangement uses TRBV5-5 and TRBJ2-3; 8 nucleotides agree with TRBD1. Trimming took 3 bases from V and 3 from J; bases not matched to a gene: 3. Germline CDR1 reads SGHKS; CDR2 reads YYEKEE (reference sequence). There are 14 residues in the CDR3. The CDR3 DNA follows: TGTGCCAGCAGCTCTTACAGGGGGACAGATACGCAGTATTTT. It yields the protein CASSSYRGTDTQYF.

Regarding this clone: At one boundary the junction diverges from the germline segment, which might be a read error. The chain combines TRBV6-1 with TRBJ1-2, with 7 bases identical to TRBD1. The CDR3 totals 12 residues. The germline gives CDR1 MNHNS, CDR2 SASEGT. The CDR3 region is CAGSVGGNGYTF. CDR3 bases: TGTGCCGGCAGCGTAGGGGGCAATGGCTACACCTTC.

This chain connects TRBV10-3 to TRBJ2-2; the match to TRBD2 covers 7 bases. Trimming took 0 bases from V and 5 from J; bases not matched to a gene: 3. The CDR3 is 15 amino acids. Per the germline V gene, CDR1 is ENHRY and CDR2 is SYGVKD. The CDR3 nucleotides are TGTGCCATCAGTGAGTCCTGGGGAGGGACCGGGGAGCTGTTTTTT. Its translation is CAISESWGGTGELFF.

V usage is TRBV27 and J usage is TRBJ1-5; 7 positions agree with TRBD1. Germline trimming cut 5 bases from V and 4 bases from J; bases unmatched to any gene: 5. Germline CDR1 reads MNHEY; CDR2 reads SMNVEV (reference sequence). The CDR3 sequence is 14 residues long. Here the CDR3 DNA reads TGTGCCAGCAGTGCTCAGGGGGTGAATCAGCCCCAGCATTTT. Its translation: CASSAQGVNQPQHF.

The rearrangement links TRBV30 to TRBJ2-1, with 11 nucleotides matching TRBD1. The CDR3 is 12 amino acids. V shed 7 bases, J shed 7 bases, and the junction held 3 bases outside the gene matches. Germline values: CDR1 GTSNPN, CDR2 SVGIG (reference sequence). The CDR3 DNA is TGTGCCTTCGGGACAGGGGGTAATGAGCAGTTCTTC. It is translated as CAFGTGGNEQFF.

This clone showed up just once. J is TRBJ2-7 and V is TRBV30, with 9 bases identical to TRBD2. The germline V gene has CDR1 GTSNPN and CDR2 SVGIG (reference sequence). The V gene end was trimmed by 2 bases and the J gene end by 7 bases; junction bases not matched to a gene: 6. This CDR3 is built from 13 residues. CDR3 nucleotides: TGTGCCTGGAGTATAGCGGGGGCAAAAGAGCAGTACTTC. Its protein product is CAWSIAGAKEQYF.

The genes are TRBV27 and TRBJ2-2; a possible D gene is TRBD2 (5 bases). Trimming pared 4 bases from V and 4 bases from J, leaving 13 bases between. Germline V gene lookup returns CDR1 MNHEY and CDR2 SMNVEV (reference sequence). This CDR3 is built from 15 residues. CDR3 in DNA: TGTGCCAGCAGTTCGGGGTCTTCGGGCACCGGGGAGCTGTTTTTT. It encodes CASSSGSSGTGELFF.

This chain joins TRBV7-2 and TRBJ1-2; the D gene is possibly TRBD1 (5 bases). Germline CDR1 reads SGHTA; CDR2 reads FQGNSA. The CDR3 runs 13 residues. V was shortened by 5 bases and J by 7 bases, with 14 bases between the two germline ends. CDR3 sequence reads: CASSPSGVSGYTF. CDR3 nucleotide sequence: TGTGCCAGCAGCCCGTCGGGGGTCTCTGGCTACACCTTC.

This chain uses TRBV2 with TRBJ1-1, with D maybe TRBD1 (6 bases). V lost 5 bases to trimming and J lost 1 base, with 11 bases between them. Germline CDR1 SNHLY, CDR2 FYNNEI. This CDR3 has 14 residues. The CDR3 loop reads CASSKQGGNTEAFF. The CDR3 region has the DNA TGTGCCAGCAGTAAACAGGGCGGGAACACTGAAGCTTTCTTT.